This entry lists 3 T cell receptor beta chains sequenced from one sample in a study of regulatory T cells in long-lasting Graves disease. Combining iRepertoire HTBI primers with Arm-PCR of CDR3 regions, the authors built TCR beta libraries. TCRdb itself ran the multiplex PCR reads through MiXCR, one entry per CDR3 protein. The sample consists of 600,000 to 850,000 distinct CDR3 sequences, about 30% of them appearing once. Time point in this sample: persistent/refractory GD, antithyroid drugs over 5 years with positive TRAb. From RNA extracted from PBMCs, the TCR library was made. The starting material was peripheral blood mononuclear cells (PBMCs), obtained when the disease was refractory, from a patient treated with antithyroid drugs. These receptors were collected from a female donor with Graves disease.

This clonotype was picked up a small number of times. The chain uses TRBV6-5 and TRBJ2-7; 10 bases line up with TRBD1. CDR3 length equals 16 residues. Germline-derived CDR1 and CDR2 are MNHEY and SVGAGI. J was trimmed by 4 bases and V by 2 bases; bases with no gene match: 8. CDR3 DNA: TGTGCCAGCAGTTACGCTGGGACAGGGGTCCTATACGAGCAGTACTTC. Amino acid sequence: CASSYAGTGVLYEQYF.

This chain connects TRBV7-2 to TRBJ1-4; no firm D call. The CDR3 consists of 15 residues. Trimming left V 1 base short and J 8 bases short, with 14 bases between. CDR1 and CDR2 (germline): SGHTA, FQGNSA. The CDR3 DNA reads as TGTGCCAGCAGCTTAGTTTCGGGAATGGGGGAAAAACTGTTTTTT. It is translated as CASSLVSGMGEKLFF. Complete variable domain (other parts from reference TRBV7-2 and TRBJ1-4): GAGVSQSPSNKVTEKGKDVELRCDPISGHTALYWYRQSLGQGLEFLIYFQGNSAPDKSGLPSDRFSAERTGGSVSTLTIQRTQQEDSAVYLCASSLVSGMGEKLFFGSGTQLSVL.

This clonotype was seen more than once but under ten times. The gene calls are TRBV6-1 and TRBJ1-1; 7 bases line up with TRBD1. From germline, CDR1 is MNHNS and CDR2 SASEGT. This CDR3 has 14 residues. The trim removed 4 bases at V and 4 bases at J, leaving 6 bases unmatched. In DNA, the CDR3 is TGTGCCAGCAGTGCGGGACAGAGGAGCACTGAAGCTTTCTTT. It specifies CASSAGQRSTEAFF.